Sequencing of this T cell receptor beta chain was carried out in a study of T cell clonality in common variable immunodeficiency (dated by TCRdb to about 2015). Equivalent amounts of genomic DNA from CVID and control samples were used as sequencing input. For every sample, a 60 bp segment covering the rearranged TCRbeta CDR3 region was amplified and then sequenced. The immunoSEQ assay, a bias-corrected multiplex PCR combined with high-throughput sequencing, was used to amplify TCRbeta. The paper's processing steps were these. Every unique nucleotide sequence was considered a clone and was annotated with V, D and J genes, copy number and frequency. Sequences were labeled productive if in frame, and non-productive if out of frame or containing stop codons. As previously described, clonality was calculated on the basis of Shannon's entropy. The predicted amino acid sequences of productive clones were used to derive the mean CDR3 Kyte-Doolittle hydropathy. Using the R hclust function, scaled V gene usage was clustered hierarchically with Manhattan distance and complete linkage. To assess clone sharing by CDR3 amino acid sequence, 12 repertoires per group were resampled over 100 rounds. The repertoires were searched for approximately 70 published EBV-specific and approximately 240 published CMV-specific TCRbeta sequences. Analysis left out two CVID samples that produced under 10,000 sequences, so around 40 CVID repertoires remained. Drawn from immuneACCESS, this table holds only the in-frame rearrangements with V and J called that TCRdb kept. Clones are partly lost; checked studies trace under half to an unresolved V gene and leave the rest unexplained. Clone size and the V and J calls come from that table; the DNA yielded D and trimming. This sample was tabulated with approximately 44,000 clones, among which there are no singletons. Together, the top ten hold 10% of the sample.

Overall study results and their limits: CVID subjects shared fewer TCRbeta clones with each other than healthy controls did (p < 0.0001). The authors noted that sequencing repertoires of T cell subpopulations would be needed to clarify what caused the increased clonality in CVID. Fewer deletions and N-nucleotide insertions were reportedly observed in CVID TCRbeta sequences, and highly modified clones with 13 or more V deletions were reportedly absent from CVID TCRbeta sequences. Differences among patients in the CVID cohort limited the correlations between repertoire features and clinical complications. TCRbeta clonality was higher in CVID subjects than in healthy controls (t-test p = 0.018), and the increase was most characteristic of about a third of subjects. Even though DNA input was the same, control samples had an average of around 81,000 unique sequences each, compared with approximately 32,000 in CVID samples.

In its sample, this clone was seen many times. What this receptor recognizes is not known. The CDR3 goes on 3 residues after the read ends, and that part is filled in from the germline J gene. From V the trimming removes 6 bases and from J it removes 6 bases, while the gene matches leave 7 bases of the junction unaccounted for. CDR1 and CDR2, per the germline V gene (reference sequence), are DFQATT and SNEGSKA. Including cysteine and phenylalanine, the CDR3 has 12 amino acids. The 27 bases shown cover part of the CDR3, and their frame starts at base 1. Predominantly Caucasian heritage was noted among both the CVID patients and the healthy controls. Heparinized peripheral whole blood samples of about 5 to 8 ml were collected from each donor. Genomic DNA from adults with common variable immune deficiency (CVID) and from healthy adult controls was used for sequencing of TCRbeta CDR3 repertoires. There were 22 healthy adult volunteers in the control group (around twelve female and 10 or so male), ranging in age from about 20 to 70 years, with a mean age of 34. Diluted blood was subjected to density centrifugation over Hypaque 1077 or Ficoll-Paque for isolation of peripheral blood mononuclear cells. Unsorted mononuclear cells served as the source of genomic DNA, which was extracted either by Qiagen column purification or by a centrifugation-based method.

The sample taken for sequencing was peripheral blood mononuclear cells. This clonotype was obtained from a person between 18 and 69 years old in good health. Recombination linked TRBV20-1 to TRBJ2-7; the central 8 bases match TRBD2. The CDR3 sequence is CSAQGLAGEQYF. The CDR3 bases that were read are TGCAGTGCCCAAGGACTAGCCGGCGAG.